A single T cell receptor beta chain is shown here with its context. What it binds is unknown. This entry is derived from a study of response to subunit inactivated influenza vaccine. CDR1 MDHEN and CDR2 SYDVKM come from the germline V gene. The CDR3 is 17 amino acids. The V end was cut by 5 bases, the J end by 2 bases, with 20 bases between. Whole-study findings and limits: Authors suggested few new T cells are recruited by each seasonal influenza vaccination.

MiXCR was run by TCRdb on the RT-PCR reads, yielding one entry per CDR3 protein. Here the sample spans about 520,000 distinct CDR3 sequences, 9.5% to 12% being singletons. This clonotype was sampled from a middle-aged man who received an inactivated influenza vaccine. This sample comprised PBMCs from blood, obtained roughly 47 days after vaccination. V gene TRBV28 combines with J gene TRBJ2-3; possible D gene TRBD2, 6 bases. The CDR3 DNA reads TGTGCCAGCAGTCTGGCTTCTAGCGTTTCGAACACAGATACGCAGTATTTT. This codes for CASSLASSVSNTDTQYF.